Following are 4 T cell receptor beta chains from one sample sequenced in a study of shared clonotypes between healthy human individuals (TCRdb year 2020). Library prep was done by the immunoSEQ multiplex PCR assay. TCRdb stores this immuneACCESS table with in-frame sequences only. Part of the clones is absent; in the studies checked, under half of the shortfall reflects unresolved V genes, and no reason is known for the rest. The sample includes more than 2 million clones, with around 93% observed a single time. About 1.6% of the sample rests with the top ten. CD8 naive samples consisted of CD45RO-negative cells that were positively selected for CCR7, yielding a CD45RA+CCR7+ population without TemRA cells. The sequencing sample was made of naive CD8+ T cells from PBMCs. The cell subset or site tag for this specimen amounts to: CD45RA+CCR7+. All receptors come from a man younger than 30 in good health. Some clones in this sample may be carry-over from other donors' samples.

The chain is built from TRBV7-2 and TRBJ2-7, with 9 positions matching TRBD1. The CDR3 is 16 amino acids. CDR1 is SGHTA and CDR2 is FQGNSA in the germline V gene. V shed 2 bases and J 4 bases; nucleotides not matched to a gene: 9. The CDR3 region has the DNA TGTGCCAGCAGCTTAAGGGGGGGGACAGGGTATTACGAGCAGTACTTC. Residues: CASSLRGGTGYYEQYF.

The chain uses TRBV4-3 and TRBJ1-2, with D possibly matching TRBD1 (5 bases). This CDR3 comprises 17 residues. V gave up 4 bases and J gave up 1 base, with 19 bases separating them. The V gene's germline CDR1 is LGHNA and CDR2 YSLEER. CDR3: CASSLGVVSDFNYGYTF. The DNA for the CDR3 is TGCGCCAGCAGCCTGGGGGTCGTCAGCGATTTTAACTATGGCTACACCTTC.

The chain combines TRBV5-6 with TRBJ2-7; D gene unclear. Trimming left V 0 bases short and J 0 bases short, with 4 bases between. Germline V gives CDR1 SGHDT, CDR2 YYEEEE. This CDR3 region has 13 residues. CDR3 region: CASSLGHSYEQYF. CDR3 coding DNA: TGTGCCAGCAGCTTGGGACACTCCTACGAGCAGTACTTC.

The chain recombines TRBV6-5 with TRBJ2-7; D gene unclear. The V end was cut by 5 bases, the J end by 3 bases, with 8 bases between. This CDR3 contains 12 residues. CDR1 and CDR2 from the germline V gene are MNHEY and SVGAGI. CDR3 region: CASSRGNYEQYF. The CDR3, as DNA: TGTGCCAGCAGTAGAGGAAACTACGAGCAGTACTTC.